The T cell receptor (beta chain) described here comes from a study of regulatory T cells in long-lasting Graves disease. This clonotype was counted many times. Germline CDR1 and CDR2: MNHEY and SMNVEV (reference sequence). The CDR3 sequence is 15 residues long. The germline V and J ends were trimmed by 0 bases and 4 bases, with 12 bases remaining between them. Construction of the TCR beta libraries employed iRepertoire HTBI primers in conjunction with Arm-PCR of CDR3 regions. TCRdb re-analysed the multiplex PCR reads in MiXCR, keeping a single row per CDR3 protein. The profile shows some 370,000 distinct CDR3 sequences, more than 20% of them singletons. Time point noted: persistent/refractory GD, antithyroid drugs over 5 years with positive TRAb. From PBMCs, RNA was extracted and then used to make the TCR library.

This sequence was found in a woman in her 40s with Graves disease. The rearrangement joins TRBV27 to TRBJ1-1; D unresolved. The specimen was peripheral blood mononuclear cells (PBMCs), collected when the disease was refractory, from a patient treated with antithyroid drugs. The CDR3 DNA follows: TGTGCCAGCAGTTTATCCCCCGGTGGATCCACTGAAGCTTTCTTT. Translated: CASSLSPGGSTEAFF.